Below, one TCR beta chain is given with its context. Methods used by the authors: Estimates of nucleated cell counts were drawn from the amplification of reference gene primers. Assay used: immunoSEQ multiplex PCR; TCRdb lists only in-frame clones, some missing. The V and J calls and the clone size are those of that table, but D and trimming were determined from the DNA. The sample consists of roughly 200,000 clones, about 85% of them appearing once. This sample was included in a study of blood T cell repertoires in COVID-19. This receptor was obtained from a man aged 60 to 75 with active or convalescent COVID-19. Sequencing was carried out using peripheral blood.

The CDR3 DNA follows: TGTGCCAGCAGTTTAACCCAGACTTGGGCCCTCCACTTT. Amino acids: CASSLTQTWALHF. The chain carries TRBV12-3 or TRBV12-4 and TRBJ1-6; no firm D call. The CDR3 has 13 amino acids. V gave up 2 bases and J gave up 14 bases, with 13 bases separating them.